This entry concerns a single T cell receptor (beta chain). The sample comes from a study of T-cell memory formation after mild COVID-19. About the research overall: Among the donors, TCR clusters were largely specific to each donor.

TCRdb used MiXCR to reprocess the 5' RACE reads, holding one entry per CDR3 protein. The profile shows under 400,000 distinct CDR3 sequences, 25% to 30% of them singletons. Looked up from germline, CDR1 is PRHDT and CDR2 is FYEKMQ (reference sequence). The CDR3 spans 15 residues. The germline V and J ends were trimmed by 0 bases and 3 bases, with 12 bases remaining between them. The sequenced sample was PBMCs or a T cell subset sorted from them (not recorded which). The V gene is TRBV13, the J gene TRBJ2-7; D not resolved. This clonotype was sampled from an adult woman who had mild COVID-19 (a few samples of this study predate the infection). Cell type and time point are not known. For the CDR3, the DNA is TGTGCCAGCAGCTTAGGGGCATCGGAGTTCTACGAGCAGTACTTC. This gives the protein CASSLGASEFYEQYF.